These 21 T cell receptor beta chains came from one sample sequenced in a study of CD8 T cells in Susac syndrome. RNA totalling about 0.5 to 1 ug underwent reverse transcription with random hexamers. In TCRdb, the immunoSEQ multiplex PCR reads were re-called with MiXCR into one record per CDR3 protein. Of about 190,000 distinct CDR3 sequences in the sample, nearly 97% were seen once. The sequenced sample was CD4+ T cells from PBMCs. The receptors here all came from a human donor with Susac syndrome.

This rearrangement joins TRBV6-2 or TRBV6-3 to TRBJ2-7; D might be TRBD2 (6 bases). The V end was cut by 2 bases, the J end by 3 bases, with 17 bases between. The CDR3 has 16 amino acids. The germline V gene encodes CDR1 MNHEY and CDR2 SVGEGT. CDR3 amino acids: CASSYSGHRFRYEQYF. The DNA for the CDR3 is TGTGCCAGCAGTTACAGCGGGCATCGATTTCGCTACGAGCAGTACTTC.

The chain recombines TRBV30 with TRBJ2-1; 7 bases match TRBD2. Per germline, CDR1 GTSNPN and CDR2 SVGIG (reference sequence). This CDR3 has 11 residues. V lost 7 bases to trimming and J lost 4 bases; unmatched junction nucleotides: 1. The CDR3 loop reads CAFSGYNEQFF. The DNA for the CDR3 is TGTGCCTTTAGCGGGTACAATGAGCAGTTCTTC.

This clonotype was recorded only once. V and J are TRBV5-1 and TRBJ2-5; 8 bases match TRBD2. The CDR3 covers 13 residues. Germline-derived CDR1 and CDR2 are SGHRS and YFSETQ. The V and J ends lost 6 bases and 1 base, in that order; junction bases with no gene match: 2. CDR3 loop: CASMSGGQETQYF. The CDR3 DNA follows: TGCGCCAGCATGAGCGGGGGCCAAGAGACCCAGTACTTC.

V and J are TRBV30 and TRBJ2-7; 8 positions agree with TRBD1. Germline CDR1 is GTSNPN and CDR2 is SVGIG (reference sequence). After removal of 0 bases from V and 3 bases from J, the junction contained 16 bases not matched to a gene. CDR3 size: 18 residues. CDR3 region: CAWSVLPGQERRFYEQYF. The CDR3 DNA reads TGTGCCTGGAGTGTCCTCCCGGGACAGGAAAGAAGGTTCTACGAGCAGTACTTC.

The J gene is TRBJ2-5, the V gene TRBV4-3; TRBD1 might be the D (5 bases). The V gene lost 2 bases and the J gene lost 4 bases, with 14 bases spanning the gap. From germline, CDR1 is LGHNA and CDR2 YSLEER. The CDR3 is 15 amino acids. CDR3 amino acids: CASSQTPGWRETQYF. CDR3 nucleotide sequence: TGCGCCAGCAGCCAAACTCCAGGGTGGAGAGAGACCCAGTACTTC.

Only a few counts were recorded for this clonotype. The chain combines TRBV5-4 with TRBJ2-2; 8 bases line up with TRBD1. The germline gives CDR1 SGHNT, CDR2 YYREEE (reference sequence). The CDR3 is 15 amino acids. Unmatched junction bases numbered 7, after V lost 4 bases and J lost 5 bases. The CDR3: CASSPGQGGTGELFF. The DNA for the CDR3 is TGTGCCAGCAGCCCCGGACAGGGTGGAACCGGGGAGCTGTTTTTT.

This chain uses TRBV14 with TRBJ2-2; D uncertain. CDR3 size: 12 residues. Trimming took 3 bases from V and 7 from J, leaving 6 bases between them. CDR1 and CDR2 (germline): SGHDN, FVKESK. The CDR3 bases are TGTGCCAGCAGCCAGTGGCGCGGGGAGCTGTTTTTT. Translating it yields CASSQWRGELFF.

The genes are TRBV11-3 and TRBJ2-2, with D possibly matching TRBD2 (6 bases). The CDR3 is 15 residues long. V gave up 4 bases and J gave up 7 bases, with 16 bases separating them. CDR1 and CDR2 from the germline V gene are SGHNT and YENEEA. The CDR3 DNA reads TGTGCCAGCAGCTCCGTGCGGGGTCCCGGCGGGGAGCTGTTTTTT. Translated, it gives CASSSVRGPGGELFF.

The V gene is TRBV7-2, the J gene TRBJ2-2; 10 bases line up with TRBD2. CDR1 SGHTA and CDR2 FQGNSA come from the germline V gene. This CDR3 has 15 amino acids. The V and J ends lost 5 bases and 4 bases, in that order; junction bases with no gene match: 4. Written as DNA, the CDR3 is TGTGCCAGCAGCCGTAGCGGGGGGCTCACCGGGGAGCTGTTTTTT. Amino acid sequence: CASSRSGGLTGELFF.

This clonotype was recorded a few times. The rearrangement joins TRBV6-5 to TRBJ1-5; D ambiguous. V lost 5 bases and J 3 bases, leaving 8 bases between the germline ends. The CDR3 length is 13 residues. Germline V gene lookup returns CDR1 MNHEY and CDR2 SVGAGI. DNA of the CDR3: TGTGCCAGCAGTGACCGGGTCAATCAGCCCCAGCATTTT. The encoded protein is CASSDRVNQPQHF.

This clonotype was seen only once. CDR3 coding DNA: TGCGCCAGCAGCTTCCGCCCGGGCTCCTACGAGCAGTACTTC. Translated: CASSFRPGSYEQYF. V usage is TRBV5-1 and J usage is TRBJ2-7; D unresolved. CDR1 is SGHRS, CDR2 YFSETQ, per germline. V lost 2 bases and J 0 bases, leaving 9 bases between the germline ends. The CDR3 contains 14 residues.

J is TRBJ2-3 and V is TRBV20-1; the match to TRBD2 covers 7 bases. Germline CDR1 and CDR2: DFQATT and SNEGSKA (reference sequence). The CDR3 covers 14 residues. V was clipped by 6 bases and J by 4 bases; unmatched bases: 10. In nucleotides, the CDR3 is TGCAGTGCCAGACCGCGGGGGTGGGCAGATACGCAGTATTTT. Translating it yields CSARPRGWADTQYF.

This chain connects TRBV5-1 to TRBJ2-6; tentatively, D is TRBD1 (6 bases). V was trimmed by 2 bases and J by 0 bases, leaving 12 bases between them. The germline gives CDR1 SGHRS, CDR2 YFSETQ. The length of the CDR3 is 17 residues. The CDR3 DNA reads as TGCGCCAGCAGCTTTCCAGGGGTGTTCTCTGGGGCCAACGTCCTGACTTTC. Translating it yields CASSFPGVFSGANVLTF. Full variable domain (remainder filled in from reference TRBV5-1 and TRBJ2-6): KAGVTQTPRYLIKTRGQQVTLSCSPISGHRSVSWYQQTPGQGLQFLFEYFSETQRNKGNFPGRFSGRQFSNSRSEMNVSTLELGDSALYLCASSFPGVFSGANVLTFGAGSRLTVL.

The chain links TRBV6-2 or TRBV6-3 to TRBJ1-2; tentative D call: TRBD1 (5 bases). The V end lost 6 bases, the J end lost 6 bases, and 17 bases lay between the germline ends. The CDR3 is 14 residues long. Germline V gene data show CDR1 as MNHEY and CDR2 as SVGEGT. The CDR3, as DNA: TGTGCCAGCAGACAACAGGATCGTCTCCATGGCTACACCTTC. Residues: CASRQQDRLHGYTF.

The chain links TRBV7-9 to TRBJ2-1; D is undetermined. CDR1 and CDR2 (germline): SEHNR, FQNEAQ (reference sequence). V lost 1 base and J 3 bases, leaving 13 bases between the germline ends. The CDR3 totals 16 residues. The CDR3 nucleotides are TGTGCCAGCAGCTTAGGTGCCAGACTCTACTACAATGAGCAGTTCTTC. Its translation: CASSLGARLYYNEQFF.

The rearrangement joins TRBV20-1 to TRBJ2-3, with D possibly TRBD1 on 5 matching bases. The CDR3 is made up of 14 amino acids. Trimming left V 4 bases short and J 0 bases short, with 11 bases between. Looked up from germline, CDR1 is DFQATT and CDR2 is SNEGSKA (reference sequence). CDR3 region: CSATRAISTDTQYF. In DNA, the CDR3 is TGCAGTGCTACCAGGGCTATTAGCACAGATACGCAGTATTTT.

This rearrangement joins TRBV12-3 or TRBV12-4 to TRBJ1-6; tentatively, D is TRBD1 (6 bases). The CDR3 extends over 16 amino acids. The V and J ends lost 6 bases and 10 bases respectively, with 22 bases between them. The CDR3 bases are TGTGCCAGCAGCAAGCAGGCTTGGGGGCTTGGGTCACCCCTCCACTTT. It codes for CASSKQAWGLGSPLHF.

The CDR3 region is CASSFAGEQYF. CDR3 bases: TGTGCCAGCAGCTTTGCCGGCGAGCAGTACTTC. The chain carries TRBV7-9 and TRBJ2-7, with unresolved D. The V and J ends lost 3 bases and 6 bases respectively, with 6 bases between them. CDR1 is SEHNR, CDR2 FQNEAQ, per germline (reference sequence). The CDR3 loop spans 11 amino acids. The whole variable domain, filled in from reference TRBV7-9 and TRBJ2-7, reads DTGVSQNPRHKITKRGQNVTFRCDPISEHNRLYWYRQTLGQGPEFLTYFQNEAQLEKSRLLSDRFSAERPKGSFSTLEIQRTEQGDSAMYLCASSFAGEQYFGPGTRLTVT.

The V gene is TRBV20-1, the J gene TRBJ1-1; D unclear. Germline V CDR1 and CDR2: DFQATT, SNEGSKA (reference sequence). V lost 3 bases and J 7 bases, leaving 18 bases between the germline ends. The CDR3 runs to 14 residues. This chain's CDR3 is CSASLVVPEGEAFF. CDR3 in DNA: TGCAGTGCTAGTCTTGTCGTCCCGGAGGGTGAAGCTTTCTTT.

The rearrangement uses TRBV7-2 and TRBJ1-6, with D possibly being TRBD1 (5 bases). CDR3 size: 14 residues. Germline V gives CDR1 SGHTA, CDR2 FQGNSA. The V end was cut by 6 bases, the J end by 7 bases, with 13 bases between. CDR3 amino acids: CASRRDGSNSPLHF. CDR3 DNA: TGTGCCAGCAGACGGGACGGATCAAATTCACCCCTCCACTTT.

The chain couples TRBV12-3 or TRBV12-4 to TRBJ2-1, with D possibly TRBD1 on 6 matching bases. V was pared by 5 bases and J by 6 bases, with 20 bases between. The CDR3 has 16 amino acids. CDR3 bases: TGTGCCAGCAGTCAATCGACCCTGGACAGACCCAATGAGCAGTTCTTC. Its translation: CASSQSTLDRPNEQFF.